This TCR beta chain was sequenced in a study of OX40 agonist ivuxolimab in advanced cancers. The study's findings and limits: The authors also found low normalized T-cell clonal expansion in some nonresponders.

Concerning this clone itself: Its antigen remains unidentified.

Libraries were prepared by immunoSEQ multiplex PCR; TCRdb keeps only in-frame clonotypes and omits some of them. This repertoire shows some 16,000 clones, 77% found once; its top ten account for 12%. With 3 bases removed from V and 1 base from J, the gap between germline ends came to 18 bases. The CDR3 is 17 amino acids. CDR1 and CDR2 from the germline V gene are WNHNN and SYGVQD (reference sequence). The chain couples TRBV10-1 to TRBJ1-1; tentatively, D is TRBD1 (5 bases). Material: CD4+ or CD8+ T cells sorted from blood, obtained in a trial of the OX40 agonist ivuxolimab. This clonotype was obtained from an adult with an advanced solid tumor such as melanoma, head and neck, liver or kidney cancer. CDR3 DNA sequence: TGCGCCAGCAGTGAAGGAGGGACGGAATCCTGGAACACTGAAGCTTTCTTT. Translating gives CASSEGGTESWNTEAFF.